The T cell receptor (beta chain) under discussion was sequenced for a study of T-cell memory formation after mild COVID-19. Study context: Largely donor-specific sequence clusters came from a couple of donors. Study-wide points: Whereas later expanders leaned CD4+, clones contracting day 15 to 85 showed a balanced CD4/CD8 makeup.

Trimming took off 1 base at V and 12 bases at J, with 12 bases between the two ends. This CDR3 region has 12 residues. Germline-derived CDR1 and CDR2 are LGHDT and YNNKEL (reference sequence). This clonotype was seen only a few times. Its antigen is as yet unknown. TCR alpha and TCR beta cDNA libraries with sample barcodes and UMIs came from 5'RACE using constant-segment primers. TCRdb fed the 5' RACE reads into MiXCR, producing one record per CDR3 protein. In the table there are about 400,000 distinct CDR3 sequences, approximately 16% of which are singletons. Material for sequencing was PBMCs or a T cell subset sorted from them (not recorded which). J is TRBJ1-1 and V is TRBV3-1; a weak D match, TRBD1 (6 bases). This sequence originates from a man aged 18 to 30 who had mild COVID-19 (a few samples of this study predate the infection). Cell type and time point are not known. The CDR3, as DNA: TGTGCCAGCAGCCAAGCAGGGACAAGGACTTTCTTT. It yields the protein CASSQAGTRTFF.